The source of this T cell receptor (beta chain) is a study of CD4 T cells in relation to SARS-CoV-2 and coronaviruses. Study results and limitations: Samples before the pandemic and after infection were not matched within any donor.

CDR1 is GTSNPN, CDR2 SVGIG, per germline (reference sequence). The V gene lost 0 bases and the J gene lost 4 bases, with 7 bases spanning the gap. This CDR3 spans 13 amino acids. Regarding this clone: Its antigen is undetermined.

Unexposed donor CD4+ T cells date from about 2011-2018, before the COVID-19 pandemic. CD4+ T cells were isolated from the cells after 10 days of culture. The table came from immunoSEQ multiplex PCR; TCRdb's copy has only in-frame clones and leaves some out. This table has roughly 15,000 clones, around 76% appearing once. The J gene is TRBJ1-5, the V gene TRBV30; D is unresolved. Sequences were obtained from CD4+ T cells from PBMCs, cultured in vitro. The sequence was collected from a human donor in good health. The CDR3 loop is CAWSVIGNQPQHF. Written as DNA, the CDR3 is TGTGCCTGGAGTGTAATTGGTAATCAGCCCCAGCATTTT.